The rows below give T cell receptor beta chains drawn from one sample of a study of blood T cell repertoires in COVID-19. Profiled with immunoSEQ multiplex PCR; TCRdb holds only in-frame clones, not every one. This sample has about 440,000 clones, with approximately 90% found just once. The sequenced sample was peripheral blood. These receptors all come from a woman aged 25 to 45 with acute or convalescent COVID-19. The CDR3 runs from the conserved cysteine through the conserved F or W. A D gene is named only where the DNA matches it firmly. Size is stated for part of the rows, as once, few or many counts, or as a class when the clone is expanded.

D gene	clone size	J gene	V gene	CDR3 protein	CDR3 DNA
TRBD1	NA	TRBJ1-5	TRBV19	CASSVRRDRGRRNQPQHF	TGTGCCAGTAGTGTACGCCGGGACAGGGGGCGCCGCAATCAGCCCCAGCATTTT
TRBD1	NA	TRBJ1-6	TRBV2	CASSRQGPNSPLHF	TGTGCCAGCAGTAGACAGGGGCCGAATTCACCCCTCCACTTT
NA	NA	TRBJ1-1	TRBV6-5	CASSYSLIDSTEAFF	TGTGCCAGCAGTTACTCTTTAATAGACAGCACTGAAGCTTTCTTT
NA	NA	TRBJ2-1	TRBV5-1	CASSYSTNPILSTAYNEQFF	TGCGCCAGCAGCTATTCAACGAACCCGATCCTCTCAACTGCCTACAATGAGCAGTTCTTC
NA	NA	TRBJ1-5	TRBV28	CASRMGSSQPQHF	TGTGCCAGCCGGATGGGCAGCTCTCAGCCCCAGCATTTT
NA	few	TRBJ1-5	TRBV4-2	CASSQDQSNQPQHF	TGTGCCAGCAGCCAAGATCAGAGCAATCAGCCCCAGCATTTT
TRBD2	NA	TRBJ2-1	TRBV6-5	CASNPSGLAEQFF	TGTGCCAGCAACCCGTCGGGACTAGCAGAGCAGTTCTTC
TRBD2	NA	TRBJ2-5	TRBV11-3	CASSTRDSGGGETQYF	TGTGCCAGCAGCACCCGGGATAGCGGGGGGGGAGAGACCCAGTACTTC
TRBD1	NA	TRBJ1-6	TRBV5-1	CASSRTTGGRSPLHF	TGCGCCAGCAGCCGGACGACAGGGGGCCGTTCACCCCTCCACTTT
NA	NA	TRBJ1-3	TRBV3-1/TRBV3-2	CASSPKLRRSSGNTIYF	TGTGCCAGCAGCCCTAAACTCCGGAGGAGCTCTGGAAACACCATATATTTT
NA	NA	TRBJ1-5	TRBV3-1/TRBV3-2	CASSQSGSGSQPQHF	TGTGCCAGCAGCCAAAGTGGTTCGGGATCTCAGCCCCAGCATTTT
TRBD2	NA	TRBJ2-2	TRBV4-1	CASSQRLAGSTGELFF	TGCGCCAGCAGCCAAAGACTAGCGGGATCCACCGGGGAGCTGTTTTTT
NA	NA	TRBJ2-5	TRBV12-5	CASGFRLTTSRQPQETQYF	TGTGCTAGTGGTTTTCGTCTCACAACTTCGCGACAGCCCCAAGAGACCCAGTACTTC
TRBD2	NA	TRBJ2-3	TRBV5-1	CASSLLGLAGGIDTQYF	TGCGCCAGCAGCTTGCTGGGACTAGCGGGGGGCATAGATACGCAGTATTTT
NA	NA	TRBJ2-1	TRBV5-1	CASSLAQGFYNEQFF	TGCGCCAGCAGCTTGGCACAGGGTTTTTACAATGAGCAGTTCTTC
NA	NA	TRBJ1-4	TRBV5-1	CASKVDPGTNEKLFF	TGCGCCAGCAAAGTTGACCCCGGGACTAATGAAAAACTGTTTTTT
TRBD1	NA	TRBJ1-1	TRBV27	CASRSVGQGPGGAFF	TGTGCCAGCAGGTCGGTGGGACAGGGGCCAGGGGGAGCTTTCTTT
TRBD1	large	TRBJ1-2	TRBV25-1	CASSEYSGLTGGARGYTF	TGTGCCAGCAGTGAATACTCCGGTCTGACAGGGGGCGCGAGGGGCTACACCTTC
NA	NA	TRBJ2-5	TRBV4-1	CASSPTDSEQETQYF	TGCGCCAGCAGCCCGACGGACTCCGAACAAGAGACCCAGTACTTC
TRBD1	NA	TRBJ2-7	TRBV19	CASSKATGTAYEQYF	TGTGCCAGTAGCAAAGCGACCGGGACAGCCTACGAGCAGTACTTC
TRBD1	NA	TRBJ1-2	TRBV4-1	CASSQVGTEYGYTF	TGCGCCAGCAGCCAAGTTGGGACAGAGTATGGCTACACCTTC
TRBD2	NA	TRBJ2-3	TRBV9	CASSPLAGTDTQYF	TGTGCCAGCAGCCCTCTAGCGGGCACAGATACGCAGTATTTT
TRBD1	NA	TRBJ1-5	TRBV10-3	CAISESGQGGQPQHF	TGTGCCATCAGTGAGTCCGGACAGGGAGGTCAGCCCCAGCATTTT
NA	NA	TRBJ1-2	TRBV6-2/TRBV6-3	CASSYGGLGDYGYTF	TGTGCCAGCAGTTACGGAGGGTTGGGCGACTATGGCTACACCTTC
TRBD1	NA	TRBJ2-3	TRBV6-6	CATRQGSLDTQYF	TGTGCCACCAGACAGGGGTCTCTAGATACGCAGTATTTT
TRBD2	once	TRBJ2-3	TRBV15	CATSSGSGGATDTQYF	TGTGCCACCAGCAGTGGTAGCGGGGGGGCCACAGATACGCAGTATTTT
TRBD2	once	TRBJ2-7	TRBV27	CASSLGGNFYEQYF	TGTGCCAGCAGTCTCGGGGGGAACTTCTACGAGCAGTACTTC
NA	NA	TRBJ2-1	TRBV3-1/TRBV3-2	CASSPSGAAEQFF	TGTGCCAGCAGCCCATCAGGGGCGGCTGAGCAGTTCTTC
TRBD1	NA	TRBJ2-7	TRBV6-5	CASSRTGTGSYEQYF	TGTGCCAGCAGTAGGACCGGGACAGGCTCCTACGAGCAGTACTTC
TRBD1	NA	TRBJ2-7	TRBV7-9	CASSPGQSSYEQYF	TGTGCCAGCAGCCCGGGACAGAGCTCCTACGAGCAGTACTTC
NA	NA	TRBJ2-4	TRBV28	CASSPQGKAKNIQYF	TGTGCCAGCAGTCCTCAGGGAAAAGCCAAAAACATTCAGTACTTC
NA	NA	TRBJ1-6	TRBV28	CASRVQGWYESSPLHF	TGTGCCAGCAGGGTGCAGGGATGGTATGAGAGTTCACCCCTCCACTTT
NA	NA	TRBJ2-6	TRBV5-5	CASSLVRSSSGANVLTF	TGTGCCAGCAGCTTGGTTCGGTCTAGCTCTGGGGCCAACGTCCTGACTTTC